What follows describes a single TCR beta chain. This sample was taken from a study of T cells in localized non-small cell lung cancer. The junction had 7 bases not matched to a gene; V was cut back by 4 bases and J by 4 bases. The CDR3 has 15 residues. Looked up from germline, CDR1 is SGHNT and CDR2 is YENEEA. The data were produced by immunoSEQ multiplex PCR, yet TCRdb's version contains in-frame clones alone and is incomplete. The sample shows under 3,500 clones, approximately 37% of them seen only once. The rearrangement uses TRBV11-3 and TRBJ2-1, with TRBD1 matching 7 bases. The receptor's source is a woman aged 40-75 years with stage I lung adenocarcinoma. The sample was normal lung tissue next to the tumor, taken before any cancer treatment. The CDR3 nucleotides are TGTGCCAGCAGCTCCTTAGAGGGGGCGTACAATGAGCAGTTCTTC. Its protein product is CASSSLEGAYNEQFF.